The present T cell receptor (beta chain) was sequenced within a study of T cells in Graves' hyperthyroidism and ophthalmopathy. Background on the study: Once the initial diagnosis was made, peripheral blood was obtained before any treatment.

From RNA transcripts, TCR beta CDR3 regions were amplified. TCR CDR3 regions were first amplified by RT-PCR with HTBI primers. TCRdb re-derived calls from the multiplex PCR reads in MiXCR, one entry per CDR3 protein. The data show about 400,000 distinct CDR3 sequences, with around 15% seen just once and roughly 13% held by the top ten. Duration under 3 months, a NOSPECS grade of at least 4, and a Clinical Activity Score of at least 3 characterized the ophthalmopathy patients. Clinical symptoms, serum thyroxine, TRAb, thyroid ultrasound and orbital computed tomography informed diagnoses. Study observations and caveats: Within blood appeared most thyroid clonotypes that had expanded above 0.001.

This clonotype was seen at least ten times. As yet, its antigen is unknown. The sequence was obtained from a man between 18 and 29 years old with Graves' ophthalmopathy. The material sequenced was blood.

The CDR3, as DNA: TGTGCCAGCAGCTTACTAACTATGACTAGCGGTAGAGTCAATGAGCAGTTCTTC. This codes for CASSLLTMTSGRVNEQFF. The V call is TRBV11-1, the J call TRBJ2-1; TRBD2 matches at 9 bases. Germline values: CDR1 SGHAT, CDR2 FQDESV (reference sequence). The CDR3 is made up of 18 amino acids. Germline trimming cut 2 bases from V and 6 bases from J; bases unmatched to any gene: 14.